This T cell receptor (beta chain) was captured in a study of T-cell reconstitution after alpha-beta-depleted transplantation in children. This clonotype showed up just a few times. The CDR3 loop spans 13 amino acids. Germline-derived CDR1 and CDR2 are SGHTA and FQGNSA. Trimming took off 0 bases at V and 8 bases at J, with 8 bases between the two ends. Molecular barcoding with unique molecular identifiers was used for the TCRbeta library. TCRdb recomputed calls from the PCR reads with MiXCR, one row per CDR3 protein. The sample shows about 270,000 distinct CDR3 sequences, 9.9% of them seen only once. The sample in question was PBMCs from the stem cell graft donor, obtained from the stem cell graft. The V gene is TRBV7-2, the J gene TRBJ2-1, with D uncertain. The TCR originated in a human donor who donated a stem cell graft to a child with SCID. This CDR3 is CASSLATFDEQFF. CDR3 sequence (DNA): TGTGCCAGCAGCTTAGCGACTTTCGATGAGCAGTTCTTC.